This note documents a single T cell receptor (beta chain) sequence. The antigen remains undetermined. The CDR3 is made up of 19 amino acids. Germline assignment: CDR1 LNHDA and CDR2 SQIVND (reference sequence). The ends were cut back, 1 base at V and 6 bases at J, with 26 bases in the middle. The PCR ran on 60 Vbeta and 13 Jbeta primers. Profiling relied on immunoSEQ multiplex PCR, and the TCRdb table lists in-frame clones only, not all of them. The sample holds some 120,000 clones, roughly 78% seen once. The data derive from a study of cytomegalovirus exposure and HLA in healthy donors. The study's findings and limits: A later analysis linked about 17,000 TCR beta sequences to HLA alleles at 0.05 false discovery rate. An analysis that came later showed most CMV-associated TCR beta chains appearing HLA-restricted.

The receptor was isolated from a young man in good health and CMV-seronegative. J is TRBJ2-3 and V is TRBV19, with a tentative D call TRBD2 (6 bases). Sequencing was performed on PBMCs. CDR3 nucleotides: TGTGCCAGTAGTATAGCTCCGGCGTTTAGTAGCTGGGGACTCGATACGCAGTATTTT. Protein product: CASSIAPAFSSWGLDTQYF. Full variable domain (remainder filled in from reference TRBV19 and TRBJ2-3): DGGITQSPKYLFRKEGQNVTLSCEQNLNHDAMYWYRQDPGQGLRLIYYSQIVNDFQKGDIAEGYSVSREKKESFPLTVTSAQKNPTAFYLCASSIAPAFSSWGLDTQYFGPGTRLTVL.